These 17 T cell receptor beta chains came from one sample sequenced in a study of shared clonotypes between healthy human individuals. Assay used: immunoSEQ multiplex PCR; TCRdb lists only in-frame clones, some missing. The table has hundreds of thousands of clones, roughly 79% seen once. The source material was PBMCs. The receptors were sampled from a woman aged 35 to 49 in good health. Some clones in this sample may be carry-over from other donors' samples.

The DNA of the CDR3 is TGTGCCAGCAGCGTAGCGGGCCTCTCCTACGAGCAGTACTTC. Protein sequence: CASSVAGLSYEQYF. The chain links TRBV9 to TRBJ2-7; D uncertain. The germline V gene has CDR1 SGDLS and CDR2 YYNGEE. Trimming cost V 0 bases and J 0 bases, with 7 bases left between them. The CDR3 extends over 14 amino acids.

The chain has TRBV6-6 and TRBJ1-5, with D maybe TRBD1 (6 bases). CDR3 length: 13 residues. The V and J ends lost 8 bases and 3 bases respectively, with 11 bases between them. The germline CDR1 and CDR2 sequences are MNHNY and SVGAGI (reference sequence). The CDR3 nucleotides are TGTGCCAGCGGACGGGACACCAATCAGCCCCAGCATTTT. This translates into CASGRDTNQPQHF.

This chain links TRBV5-1 with TRBJ2-1; a possible D gene is TRBD2 (5 bases). The CDR3 extends over 14 amino acids. Between the trimmed V and J ends, which lost 3 bases and 6 bases, there was a span of 13 bases. Germline V gene lookup returns CDR1 SGHRS and CDR2 YFSETQ. CDR3 region: CASSWFLAANEQFF. Written as DNA, the CDR3 is TGCGCCAGCAGCTGGTTCCTAGCCGCCAATGAGCAGTTCTTC. Full variable domain (rest looked up from reference TRBV5-1 and TRBJ2-1): KAGVTQTPRYLIKTRGQQVTLSCSPISGHRSVSWYQQTPGQGLQFLFEYFSETQRNKGNFPGRFSGRQFSNSRSEMNVSTLELGDSALYLCASSWFLAANEQFFGPGTRLTVL.

The CDR3 loop is CASSLAETVPYGYTF. The CDR3 coding sequence is TGTGCCAGCAGCTTAGCGGAGACAGTGCCCTATGGCTACACCTTC. The chain has TRBV7-2 and TRBJ1-2, with D maybe TRBD1 (5 bases). Trimming stripped 0 bases from V and 4 bases from J, with 12 bases between. Per germline, CDR1 SGHTA and CDR2 FQGNSA. The CDR3 is 15 residues long. Supplemented by reference TRBV7-2 and TRBJ1-2, the full variable domain reads GAGVSQSPSNKVTEKGKDVELRCDPISGHTALYWYRQSLGQGLEFLIYFQGNSAPDKSGLPSDRFSAERTGGSVSTLTIQRTQQEDSAVYLCASSLAETVPYGYTFGSGTRLTVV.

The chain combines TRBV6-1 with TRBJ1-1, with unresolved D. There are 13 residues in the CDR3. Germline CDR1 MNHNS, CDR2 SASEGT. Trimming left V 7 bases short and J 1 base short, with 10 bases between. CDR3 residues: CASILDGNTEAFF. The CDR3 nucleotides are TGTGCCAGCATTCTGGACGGGAACACTGAAGCTTTCTTT.

In its sample, this clone was seen many times. Other nucleotide sequences in the sample specify the same CDR3. The V gene is TRBV19, the J gene TRBJ2-4, with 7 bases fitting TRBD2. The germline V gene encodes CDR1 LNHDA and CDR2 SQIVND (reference sequence). The CDR3 covers 14 residues. V shed 5 bases, J shed 6 bases, and the junction held 7 bases outside the gene matches. CDR3 region: CASSDGREGNIQYF. In DNA form, the CDR3 reads TGTGCCAGTAGTGATGGGAGGGAGGGAAACATTCAGTACTTC.

This clone was observed a handful of times. This sequence joins TRBV9 and TRBJ2-7, with 10 bases fitting TRBD2. Germline values: CDR1 SGDLS, CDR2 YYNGEE. This CDR3 is built from 15 residues. The trim removed 0 bases at V and 7 bases at J, leaving 7 bases unmatched. CDR3: CASSVEAGGFEEQYF. The CDR3 DNA is TGTGCCAGCAGCGTAGAAGCGGGAGGGTTCGAAGAGCAGTACTTC.

The rearrangement links TRBV28 to TRBJ1-5; tentative D call: TRBD1 (6 bases). The germline V and J ends were trimmed by 3 bases and 3 bases, with 12 bases remaining between them. The CDR3 contains 15 residues. Per the germline V gene, CDR1 is MDHEN and CDR2 is SYDVKM. This CDR3 is CASSLQGHDNQPQHF. Here the CDR3 DNA reads TGTGCCAGCAGTTTGCAGGGACATGACAATCAGCCCCAGCATTTT.

This clone was recorded at least ten times. The V and J genes are TRBV10-2 and TRBJ2-7; the D gene is possibly TRBD2 (7 bases). The CDR3 has 18 residues. Deletions cut 2 bases from V and 1 base from J, with 21 bases between. Per germline, CDR1 WSHSY and CDR2 SAAADI. CDR3 coding DNA: TGCGCCAGCAGTGAGGGGGGGCCGGGGCTAGCGGATTCCTACGAGCAGTACTTC. This codes for CASSEGGPGLADSYEQYF.

V gene TRBV7-2 combines with J gene TRBJ1-5; 9 bases match TRBD1. The germline gives CDR1 SGHTA, CDR2 FQGNSA. The CDR3 runs to 15 residues. With V trimmed by 5 bases and J by 6 bases, 8 bases remained unmatched. The chain's CDR3 is CASSGRTGEGQPQHF. In nucleotides, the CDR3 is TGTGCCAGCAGCGGTCGGACAGGGGAAGGTCAGCCCCAGCATTTT.

The chain recombines TRBV28 with TRBJ1-2, with a weak D call TRBD1 (5 bases). V dropped 3 bases and J dropped 2 bases, with 10 bases sitting between them. This CDR3 region has 14 residues. Germline V gene lookup returns CDR1 MDHEN and CDR2 SYDVKM. The CDR3 protein is CASSFPGVNYGYTF. CDR3 sequence (DNA): TGTGCCAGCAGTTTTCCGGGGGTAAACTATGGCTACACCTTC.

The CDR3 DNA is TGTGCCACTCCTAGGAGAGGACACGGCACAGATACGCAGTATTTT. Protein product: CATPRRGHGTDTQYF. The V call is TRBV21-1, the J call TRBJ2-3; the DNA was not used to check the table's D call, TRBD1. TRBV21-1 is classified as a pseudogene. This CDR3 has 15 amino acids.

J is TRBJ2-1 and V is TRBV29-1; 8 nucleotides match TRBD2. Germline V gene data show CDR1 as SQVTM and CDR2 as ANQGSEA. The CDR3 totals 14 residues. The J segment lost 4 bases and the V segment lost 3 bases, leaving 5 bases of the junction unmatched. This CDR3 reads CSVDVSGTYNEQFF. In nucleotides, the CDR3 is TGCAGCGTTGATGTTAGCGGGACATACAATGAGCAGTTCTTC.

This chain uses TRBV6-1 with TRBJ2-3; D might be TRBD2 (5 bases). The CDR3 contains 13 residues. Deletions cut 7 bases from V and 4 bases from J, with 12 bases between. Germline values: CDR1 MNHNS, CDR2 SASEGT. CDR3 loop: CASNGMYADTQYF. CDR3 nucleotide sequence: TGTGCCAGCAACGGGATGTACGCAGATACGCAGTATTTT.

This clone was picked up a small number of times. V is TRBV5-4 and J is TRBJ2-5, with TRBD1 identical over 7 bases. Germline CDR1 SGHNT, CDR2 YYREEE (reference sequence). CDR3 length: 12 amino acids. The ends lost 5 bases at V and 5 bases at J; junction bases unmatched: 3. The CDR3 sequence is CASRRQGETQYF. DNA of the CDR3: TGTGCCAGCAGGCGACAGGGTGAGACCCAGTACTTC. Complete variable domain (other parts from reference TRBV5-4 and TRBJ2-5): ETGVTQSPTHLIKTRGQQVTLRCSSQSGHNTVSWYQQALGQGPQFIFQYYREEENGRGNFPPRFSGLQFPNYSSELNVNALELDDSALYLCASRRQGETQYFGPGTRLLVL.

This chain joins TRBV30 and TRBJ1-1; D is unclear. The CDR3 extends over 12 amino acids. Deletions cut 0 bases from V and 6 bases from J, with 8 bases between. The germline V gene encodes CDR1 GTSNPN and CDR2 SVGIG (reference sequence). CDR3 protein: CAWSVSEAEAFF. CDR3 bases: TGTGCCTGGAGTGTTTCGGAGGCTGAAGCTTTCTTT.

The rearrangement links TRBV6-6 to TRBJ1-3; 8 bases match TRBD1. Germline-derived CDR1 and CDR2 are MNHNY and SVGAGI (reference sequence). The V and J ends lost 2 bases and 4 bases, in that order; junction bases with no gene match: 1. The CDR3 totals 14 residues. CDR3 nucleotides: TGTGCCAGCAGTTACCGGACAGGGGGAAACACCATATATTTT. It yields the protein CASSYRTGGNTIYF.